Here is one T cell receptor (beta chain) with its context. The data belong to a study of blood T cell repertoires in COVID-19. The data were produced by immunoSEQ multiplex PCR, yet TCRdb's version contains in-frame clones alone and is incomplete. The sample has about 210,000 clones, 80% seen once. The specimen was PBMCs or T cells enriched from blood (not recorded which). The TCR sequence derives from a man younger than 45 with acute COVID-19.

The CDR3 protein is CASSPARDRGLEQFF. The CDR3 coding sequence is TGTGCCAGCAGTCCGGCCCGGGACAGGGGGCTTGAGCAGTTCTTC. The V gene is TRBV28, the J gene TRBJ2-1, with TRBD1 matching 12 bases. The CDR3 is 15 amino acids. V gave up 5 bases and J gave up 9 bases; unmatched junction bases: 8. Germline CDR1 is MDHEN and CDR2 is SYDVKM. Variable domain in full (rest from reference TRBV28 and TRBJ2-1): DVKVTQSSRYLVKRTGEKVFLECVQDMDHENMFWYRQDPGLGLRLIYFSYDVKMKEKGDIPEGYSVSREKKERFSLILESASTNQTSMYLCASSPARDRGLEQFFGPGTRLTVL.